Listed below are T cell receptor beta chains from one sample, sequenced in a study of blood T cells in healthy people across ages. MiXCR, applied by TCRdb to the 5' RACE reads, yields one record per CDR3 protein. The profile shows 500,000 to 550,000 distinct CDR3 sequences, less than 25% of them singletons. The sample also formed part of further work on T cells of mothers and their children.

Sample: blood. These receptors originate from a boy younger than 18 in good health. CDR3s include the opening cysteine and the closing phenylalanine or tryptophan. The D gene is left open where the match is weak. Size values are once, few and many counts, or a class for expanded clones, and some rows have none.

v_call,clone_size,d_call,j_call,cdr3_length,cdr3_aa,cdr3_nt
TRBV30,many,.,TRBJ2-7,12,CAWSLGTYEQYF,TGTGCCTGGAGTCTGGGAACCTACGAGCAGTACTTC
TRBV6-5,few,.,TRBJ2-2,14,CASSLGRYTGELFF,TGTGCCAGCAGCTTAGGACGGTACACCGGGGAGCTGTTTTTT
TRBV10-3,.,.,TRBJ2-7,16,CAISESGGASSYEQYF,TGTGCCATCAGTGAGTCTGGGGGAGCGAGCTCCTACGAGCAGTACTTC
TRBV7-2,.,.,TRBJ2-5,14,CASSARSAGETQYF,TGTGCCAGCAGCGCCAGATCCGCGGGGGAGACCCAGTACTTC
TRBV7-9,.,.,TRBJ2-5,15,CASSKTKLGTETQYF,TGTGCCAGCAGCAAAACGAAATTGGGGACGGAGACCCAGTACTTC
TRBV6-1,.,.,TRBJ1-1,16,CASSPGSGLLNTEAFF,TGTGCCAGCAGCCCGGGTTCGGGTCTTTTGAACACTGAAGCTTTCTTT
TRBV24-1,.,.,TRBJ2-3,14,CATSARYSTDTQYF,TGTGCCACCAGTGCACGTTATAGCACAGATACGCAGTATTTT
TRBV21-1,few,.,TRBJ2-6,17,CASSKGYRVSGANVLTF,TGTGCCAGCAGCAAAGGATACAGGGTTTCTGGGGCCAACGTCCTGACTTTC
TRBV7-9,few,TRBD1,TRBJ2-1,16,CASSTNRDRDPDEQFF,TGTGCCAGCAGCACCAACAGGGACAGGGACCCCGATGAGCAGTTCTTC
TRBV5-1,.,.,TRBJ2-5,15,CASSFRPGSAETQYF,TGCGCCAGCAGCTTTCGGCCCGGGAGTGCGGAGACCCAGTACTTC
TRBV6-1,.,.,TRBJ2-2,15,CASSDSRKGTGELFF,TGTGCCAGCAGTGACTCTAGGAAGGGCACCGGGGAGCTGTTTTTT
TRBV5-1,.,TRBD1,TRBJ1-4,17,CASSLGPLTGNPEKLFF,TGCGCCAGCAGCTTGGGCCCCCTGACAGGGAATCCTGAAAAACTGTTTTTT
TRBV9,many,.,TRBJ2-5,15,CASSVVTGNQETQYF,TGTGCCAGCAGCGTAGTGACCGGGAACCAAGAGACCCAGTACTTC
TRBV4-1,few,.,TRBJ2-3,16,CASSQGYRESGDTQYF,TGCGCCAGCAGCCAAGGATACAGGGAATCTGGAGATACGCAGTATTTT
TRBV5-1,few,TRBD2,TRBJ2-5,18,CASSPASGRRGYQETQHF,TGCGCCAGCAGCCCCGCGAGCGGGAGACGTGGGTACCAAGAGACCCAGCACTTC
TRBV12-3/TRBV12-4,.,.,TRBJ2-2,15,CASSPTRLATGELFF,TGTGCCAGCAGTCCGACTCGCCTAGCAACCGGGGAGCTGTTTTTT
TRBV5-4,.,TRBD1,TRBJ2-7,14,CASSFGTVPYEQCF,TGTGCCAGCAGCTTCGGGACAGTCCCCTACGAGCAGTGCTTC
TRBV27,few,.,TRBJ1-2,16,CASSPTFRENNYGYTF,TGTGCCAGCAGCCCGACCTTCAGGGAAAACAACTATGGCTACACCTTC
TRBV4-1,.,.,TRBJ2-1,13,CASRNPGVNEQFF,TGCGCCAGCAGAAATCCGGGGGTGAATGAGCAGTTCTTC
TRBV6-2/TRBV6-3,.,.,TRBJ2-5,17,CASTKSILQGLTETQYF,TGTGCCAGCACTAAAAGCATCCTACAGGGTCTGACGGAGACCCAGTACTTC
TRBV7-8,few,.,TRBJ2-7,15,CASSLDRGPTGEQYF,TGTGCCAGCAGCTTAGATCGGGGGCCCACCGGCGAGCAGTACTTC
TRBV29-1,few,.,TRBJ1-3,12,CSVEGSGNTIYF,TGCAGCGTTGAGGGCTCTGGAAACACCATATATTTT
TRBV12-3/TRBV12-4,.,TRBD1,TRBJ1-4,16,CDSSRDREATNEKLFF,TGTGACAGCAGCAGGGACAGGGAGGCCACTAATGAAAAACTGTTTTTT
TRBV2,few,TRBD1,TRBJ2-2,17,CASSEALQGAGAGELFF,TGTGCCAGCAGTGAAGCGCTTCAGGGGGCAGGGGCCGGGGAGCTGTTTTTT
TRBV19,.,.,TRBJ1-6,14,CASSIQNNNSPLHF,TGTGCCAGTAGTATACAGAATAATAATTCACCCCTCCACTTT
TRBV9,.,TRBD1,TRBJ2-5,16,CASSVFGTGRLETQYF,TGTGCCAGCAGCGTATTCGGGACAGGGCGGTTGGAGACCCAGTACTTC
TRBV7-9,.,.,TRBJ2-2,15,CASSLGGARTGELFF,TGTGCCAGCAGCTTAGGCGGGGCCCGGACCGGGGAGCTGTTTTTT
TRBV7-9,many,TRBD1,TRBJ1-1,14,CASSPPGGPTEAFF,TGTGCCAGCAGCCCACCAGGGGGTCCCACTGAAGCTTTCTTT
TRBV20-1,few,.,TRBJ1-4,17,CSARVILGGTTNEKLFF,TGCAGTGCTAGAGTTATCCTCGGGGGGACAACTAATGAAAAACTGTTTTTT
TRBV7-2,many,.,TRBJ1-5,13,CASSGGGNQPQHF,TGTGCCAGCAGCGGGGGCGGCAATCAGCCCCAGCATTTT
TRBV20-1,.,TRBD1,TRBJ2-7,14,CSASRDSPTYEQYF,TGCAGTGCTAGTCGGGACAGCCCAACCTACGAGCAGTACTTC
TRBV4-3,many,TRBD1,TRBJ2-5,16,CASSPTGGTDKETQYF,TGCGCCAGCAGCCCTACTGGTGGGACAGATAAAGAGACCCAGTACTTC
TRBV7-2,.,.,TRBJ2-7,12,CASGGQFDEQYF,TGTGCCAGCGGAGGACAGTTCGACGAGCAGTACTTC
TRBV20-1,.,TRBD2,TRBJ2-3,16,CSATGTDSGSADTQYF,TGCAGTGCAACCGGGACGGATAGCGGGAGCGCAGATACGCAGTATTTT
TRBV29-1,few,TRBD2,TRBJ2-7,15,CSVERAGGPNSEQYF,TGCAGCGTTGAGCGAGCGGGAGGACCCAACTCCGAGCAGTACTTC